Below, one T cell receptor (beta chain) is given with its context. Antigen: not known. The data were taken from a study of cytomegalovirus exposure and HLA in healthy donors. Trimming took 5 bases from V and 6 from J; bases not matched to a gene: 3. This CDR3 is built from 14 residues. Germline CDR1 and CDR2: MNHEY and SMNVEV (reference sequence). Primers for the PCR totalled 60 Vbeta and 13 Jbeta. The protocol was immunoSEQ multiplex PCR, while the TCRdb copy is restricted to in-frame clones and leaves out a portion. The sample contains 89,000 or so clones, 70% to 90% of which appear only once. Study results and limitations: In all likelihood, a cluster of highly shared sequence variants was a sequencing artifact. Prior analysis indicated that the majority of TCR beta V segments exhibited productivity approximately 87% or approximately 30% of the time.

The specimen was PBMCs. This clonotype originated in a woman aged 18-35 years in good health and CMV-seropositive. J is TRBJ2-4 and V is TRBV27, with 11 bases lining up with TRBD1. The CDR3 spells CASSGTGGPNIQYF. The CDR3 DNA sequence: TGTGCCAGCAGTGGGACAGGGGGACCAAACATTCAGTACTTC.